Listed below are T cell receptor beta chains from one sample, sequenced in a study of cytomegalovirus exposure and HLA in healthy donors. Sequencing was performed with immunoSEQ multiplex PCR; in TCRdb, only in-frame clones are kept and a portion is missing. The sample has roughly 150,000 clones, 76% seen once; the top ten hold about 2%. What was sequenced was PBMCs. The origin of the receptors is a woman aged 35 to 49 in good health and CMV-seronegative. The CDR3 runs from the conserved cysteine through the conserved F or W. Fields, in order: V gene, J gene, CDR3 protein.

TRBV6-5,TRBJ1-1,CASSRGQNTEAFF
TRBV10-1,TRBJ1-2,CASRGDIKNYGYTF
TRBV29-1,TRBJ2-7,CSVEAAGRGYF
TRBV5-5,TRBJ1-1,CASSSTIAEAFF
TRBV6-5,TRBJ1-1,CASRKQGAGEAFF
TRBV4-1,TRBJ1-1,CASSREPGQGEWSTEAFF
TRBV11-2,TRBJ2-3,CASSSGTSSTDTQYF
TRBV19,TRBJ1-5,CASNHLTGQRNQPQHF
TRBV2,TRBJ1-4,CASSEVRDEKLFF
TRBV7-9,TRBJ1-5,CASSPQGNQPQHF
TRBV9,TRBJ1-1,CASRAGQVMNTEAFF
TRBV30,TRBJ2-7,CAWSVLGQGSSYEQYF
TRBV28,TRBJ1-5,CASSPRARPGQPQHF
TRBV6-5,TRBJ2-1,CASSYSRGGHYNEQFF
TRBV19,TRBJ1-6,CASSIGRINSPLHF
TRBV21-1,TRBJ2-7,CASSTKYEQYF
TRBV2,TRBJ1-1,CASSEPGDRSSTEAFF
TRBV18,TRBJ2-7,CASSETGDEQYF